This T cell receptor (beta chain) was recovered during a study of radiation and T cells in renal cell carcinoma. Treatment denoted: treatment-naive control, cytoreductive nephrectomy. Germline V CDR1 and CDR2: GTSNPN, SVGIG (reference sequence). V was shortened by 5 bases and J by 8 bases, with 18 bases between the two germline ends. The CDR3 loop spans 13 amino acids. Sequencing used immunoSEQ multiplex PCR; TCRdb keeps in-frame clones, though not all of them. The table lists 15,000 to 20,000 clones, approximately 62% of them singletons. The rearrangement uses TRBV30 and TRBJ1-1; TRBD1 is a possible D gene (6 bases). Sequenced material: tumor tissue, taken from a patient whose treatment was nephrectomy without radiotherapy. The sequence was obtained from a man between 45 and 60 years old with renal cell carcinoma. CDR3 bases: TGTGCCTGGGGCACTGGACAGTCCCGGGAAGCTTTCTTT. Amino acids: CAWGTGQSREAFF.